These 20 T cell receptor beta chains came from one sample sequenced in a study of STAT3 mutations in large granular lymphocyte leukemia. Study-wide findings and caveats: Every T-LGLL patient had at least one immunodominant TCRbeta clonotype.

Repertoires were generated with immunoSEQ multiplex PCR, while TCRdb's copy carries only in-frame clones and drops some. Of over 30,000 clones listed, over 75% are singletons. What these receptors recognize is not known. Input material: PBMCs. The receptor source for this set is a human donor with T large granular lymphocyte leukemia. Some clones in this sample may be carry-over from other donors' samples.

The rearrangement joins TRBV5-4 to TRBJ2-5, with a tentative D call TRBD2 (6 bases). The V and J ends lost 2 bases and 1 base respectively, with 9 bases between them. This CDR3 comprises 14 residues. Germline CDR1 SGHNT, CDR2 YYREEE (reference sequence). This chain's CDR3 is CASSFGGTQETQYF. CDR3 coding DNA: TGTGCCAGCAGCTTTGGAGGGACCCAAGAGACCCAGTACTTC.

The chain carries TRBV7-9 and TRBJ1-4; 7 bases are a match to TRBD1. Losses at the gene ends were 4 bases for V and 5 bases for J; bases not matched to a gene: 4. The CDR3 spans 14 residues. The germline CDR1 and CDR2 sequences are SEHNR and FQNEAQ (reference sequence). The CDR3 nucleotides are TGTGCCAGCAGCTACGGGACAGCAAATGAAAAACTGTTTTTT. Amino acids: CASSYGTANEKLFF.

This chain connects TRBV5-5 to TRBJ2-7; 8 nucleotides align to TRBD2. The CDR3 sequence is 15 residues long. V was pared by 0 bases and J by 2 bases, with 4 bases of the junction left unmatched. Germline V CDR1 and CDR2: SGHKS, YYEKEE (reference sequence). As DNA, the CDR3 is TGTGCCAGCAGCTTGGCCGGGAGGGGTCCCTACGAGCAGTACGTC. Protein sequence: CASSLAGRGPYEQYV.

The J gene is TRBJ2-7, the V gene TRBV5-4, with D tentatively TRBD2 (6 bases). Germline assignment: CDR1 SGHNT and CDR2 YYREEE (reference sequence). The CDR3 loop spans 13 amino acids. Trimming took 3 bases from V and 2 from J, leaving 9 bases between them. In DNA form, the CDR3 reads TGTGCCAGCAGCTCCGCGGGGCCCTACGAGCAGTACTTC. It codes for CASSSAGPYEQYF.

This rearrangement joins TRBV6-6 to TRBJ1-5, with TRBD1 as a possible D gene (5 bases). The CDR3 totals 13 residues. Trimming left V 6 bases short and J 8 bases short, with 14 bases between. In germline, CDR1 is MNHNY, CDR2 SVGAGI (reference sequence). CDR3 coding DNA: TGTGCCAGCAGCCTGGGGGGAATTGAGCCCCAGCATTTT. Translating gives CASSLGGIEPQHF.

V gene TRBV5-6 combines with J gene TRBJ2-2, with 7 bases fitting TRBD1. The CDR3 totals 15 residues. Germline CDR1 is SGHDT and CDR2 is YYEEEE. J was trimmed by 4 bases and V by 3 bases; bases with no gene match: 6. The CDR3 is CASSWGQTLTGELFF. The CDR3 DNA reads as TGTGCCAGCAGCTGGGGACAGACTCTCACCGGGGAGCTGTTTTTT.

V usage is TRBV5-1 and J usage is TRBJ1-1, with D hard to call. The V gene lost 4 bases and the J gene lost 1 base, with 14 bases spanning the gap. The germline V gene encodes CDR1 SGHRS and CDR2 YFSETQ. This CDR3 spans 15 amino acids. CDR3 sequence reads: CASSPARVENTEAFF. CDR3 coding DNA: TGCGCCAGCAGCCCCGCGCGGGTCGAGAACACTGAAGCTTTCTTT.

The chain uses TRBV7-2 and TRBJ1-5, with D unresolved. Germline loops: CDR1 SGHTA, CDR2 FQGNSA. Trimming stripped 0 bases from V and 0 bases from J, with 6 bases between. This CDR3 is built from 15 residues. Here the CDR3 DNA reads TGTGCCAGCAGCTTAGCCGCGAATAGCAATCAGCCCCAGCATTTT. Translated, it gives CASSLAANSNQPQHF. Using reference TRBV7-2 and TRBJ1-5 for the parts outside the CDR3, the full variable domain is GAGVSQSPSNKVTEKGKDVELRCDPISGHTALYWYRQSLGQGLEFLIYFQGNSAPDKSGLPSDRFSAERTGGSVSTLTIQRTQQEDSAVYLCASSLAANSNQPQHFGDGTRLSIL.

The rearrangement uses TRBV19 and TRBJ2-5; D perhaps matches TRBD2 (5 bases). There are 15 residues in the CDR3. Germline values: CDR1 LNHDA, CDR2 SQIVND (reference sequence). Trimming took 1 base from V and 5 from J, leaving 14 bases between them. The CDR3: CASSIAQGSWETQYF. CDR3 sequence (DNA): TGTGCCAGTAGTATAGCCCAAGGGAGTTGGGAGACCCAGTACTTC.

This clone was detected only once. This sequence joins TRBV7-9 and TRBJ2-1; 9 nucleotides line up with TRBD1. Unmatched junction bases numbered 2, after V lost 5 bases and J lost 0 bases. In germline, CDR1 is SEHNR, CDR2 FQNEAQ (reference sequence). The CDR3 covers 15 residues. CDR3 DNA sequence: TGTGCCAGCAGCCCGGGACAGGGCTCCTACAATGAGCAGTTCTTC. Translating it yields CASSPGQGSYNEQFF.

The chain combines TRBV5-5 with TRBJ1-5; TRBD1 aligns across 7 bases. Germline assignment: CDR1 SGHKS and CDR2 YYEKEE (reference sequence). CDR3 length: 16 residues. Trimming took 3 bases from V and 5 from J; bases not matched to a gene: 11. Here the CDR3 reads CASSSAPGQYYQPQHF. The CDR3 nucleotides are TGTGCCAGCAGCTCGGCCCCGGGACAGTACTATCAGCCCCAGCATTTT. The full variable domain, rest sourced from reference TRBV5-5 and TRBJ1-5, is DAGVTQSPTHLIKTRGQQVTLRCSPISGHKSVSWYQQVLGQGPQFIFQYYEKEERGRGNFPDRFSARQFPNYSSELNVNALLLGDSALYLCASSSAPGQYYQPQHFGDGTRLSIL.

The V gene is TRBV27, the J gene TRBJ1-5, with D tentatively TRBD1 (5 bases). V was trimmed by 2 bases and J by 1 base, leaving 12 bases between them. The CDR3 length is 16 residues. CDR1 and CDR2 from the germline V gene are MNHEY and SMNVEV (reference sequence). The DNA for the CDR3 is TGTGCCAGCAGTTTACGGGGGGATACGAGCAATCAGCCCCAGCATTTT. Its protein is CASSLRGDTSNQPQHF.

V and J are TRBV12-5 and TRBJ1-1; perhaps TRBD1 as D (5 bases). Trimming pared 4 bases from V and 11 bases from J, leaving 14 bases between. The germline V gene has CDR1 LGHNT and CDR2 FRNRAP. This CDR3 is 12 amino acids long. The CDR3 DNA reads TGTGCTAGTGGTTGGGGCTACTCCGGGGCTTTCTTT. It codes for CASGWGYSGAFF.

DNA of the CDR3: TGTGCCAGCAGCTTGGGGTCCCAACGAGGCGAGCAGTACTTC. It is translated as CASSLGSQRGEQYF. The chain combines TRBV7-6 with TRBJ2-7; no definite D call. V gave up 3 bases and J gave up 6 bases, with 15 bases separating them. CDR3 length equals 14 residues. Germline CDR1 and CDR2: SGHVS and FNYEAQ.

V usage is TRBV10-2 and J usage is TRBJ1-1; D unresolved. The V end lost 10 bases, the J end lost 7 bases, and 16 bases lay between the germline ends. Germline V gene data show CDR1 as WSHSY and CDR2 as SAAADI. The CDR3 has 12 amino acids. CDR3 bases: TGCGCCACCTTCCAAACAAGACTTGAAGCTTTCTTT. It specifies CATFQTRLEAFF.

The V and J genes are TRBV14 and TRBJ2-7; D is unclear. V gave up 3 bases and J gave up 3 bases, with 9 bases separating them. CDR3 length: 13 amino acids. Germline V gene sequence: CDR1 SGHDN, CDR2 FVKESK. The CDR3 loop reads CASSHRTDYEQYF. CDR3 bases: TGTGCCAGCAGCCACCGAACCGACTACGAGCAGTACTTC.

This chain uses TRBV5-1 with TRBJ2-5; D is unclear. The ends were cut back, 3 bases at V and 5 bases at J, with 5 bases in the middle. Looked up from germline, CDR1 is SGHRS and CDR2 is YFSETQ. There are 11 residues in the CDR3. CDR3 sequence reads: CASSSSETQYF. The CDR3 region has the DNA TGCGCCAGCAGCTCCAGTGAGACCCAGTACTTC. Supplemented by reference TRBV5-1 and TRBJ2-5, the full variable domain reads KAGVTQTPRYLIKTRGQQVTLSCSPISGHRSVSWYQQTPGQGLQFLFEYFSETQRNKGNFPGRFSGRQFSNSRSEMNVSTLELGDSALYLCASSSSETQYFGPGTRLLVL.

V and J are TRBV4-1 and TRBJ1-4; 7 bases are a match to TRBD1. There are 15 residues in the CDR3. V shed 4 bases, J shed 6 bases, and the junction held 8 bases outside the gene matches. CDR1 and CDR2 (germline): MGHRA, YSYEKL. The CDR3 nucleotides read TGCGCCAGCAGCCGATTAGGGGGCGCGTATGAAAAACTGTTTTTT. Encoded protein: CASSRLGGAYEKLFF.

J is TRBJ1-2 and V is TRBV27; a weak D match, TRBD1 (5 bases). V lost 5 bases and J 8 bases, leaving 12 bases between the germline ends. The CDR3 is made up of 12 amino acids. Per germline, CDR1 MNHEY and CDR2 SMNVEV (reference sequence). In DNA, the CDR3 is TGTGCCAGCAGTCCGGGGACGTCGGGCTACACCTTC. This gives the protein CASSPGTSGYTF.

The rearrangement uses TRBV14 and TRBJ1-6, with a possible D match to TRBD1 (5 bases). CDR3 size: 13 residues. CDR1 is SGHDN, CDR2 FVKESK, per germline. V was pared by 4 bases and J by 8 bases, with 9 bases between. The CDR3 sequence: CASSPTGDSPLHF. For the CDR3, the DNA is TGTGCCAGCAGCCCGACGGGGGATTCACCCCTCCACTTT.